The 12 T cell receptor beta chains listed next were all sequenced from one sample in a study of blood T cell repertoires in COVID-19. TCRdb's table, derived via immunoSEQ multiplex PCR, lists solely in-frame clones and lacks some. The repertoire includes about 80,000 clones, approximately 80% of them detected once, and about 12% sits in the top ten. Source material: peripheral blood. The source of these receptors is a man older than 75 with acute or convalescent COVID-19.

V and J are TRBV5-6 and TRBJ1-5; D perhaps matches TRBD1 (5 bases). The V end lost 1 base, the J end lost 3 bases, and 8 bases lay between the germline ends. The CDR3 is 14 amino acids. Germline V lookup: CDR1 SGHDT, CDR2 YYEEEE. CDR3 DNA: TGTGCCAGCAGCTTGCGGGACTCCAATCAGCCCCAGCATTTT. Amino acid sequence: CASSLRDSNQPQHF.

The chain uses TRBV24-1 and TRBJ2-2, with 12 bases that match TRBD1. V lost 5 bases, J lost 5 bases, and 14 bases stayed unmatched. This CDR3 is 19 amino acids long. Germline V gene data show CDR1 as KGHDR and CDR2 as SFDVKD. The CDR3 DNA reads TGTGCCACCAGTGCCTCGGGACAGGGGGCTAGAGGTGGGACCGGGGAGCTGTTTTTT. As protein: CATSASGQGARGGTGELFF.

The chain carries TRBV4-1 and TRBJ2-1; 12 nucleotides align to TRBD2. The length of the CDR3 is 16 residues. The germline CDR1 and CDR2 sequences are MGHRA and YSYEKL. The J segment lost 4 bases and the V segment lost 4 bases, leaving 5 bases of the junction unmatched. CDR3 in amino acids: CASSRRLAGDYNEQFF. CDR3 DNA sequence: TGCGCCAGCAGCCGGAGACTAGCGGGGGATTACAATGAGCAGTTCTTC.

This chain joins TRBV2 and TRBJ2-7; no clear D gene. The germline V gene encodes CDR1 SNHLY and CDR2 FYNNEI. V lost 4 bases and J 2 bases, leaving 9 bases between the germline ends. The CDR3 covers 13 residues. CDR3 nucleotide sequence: TGTGCCAGCAGTGTCGTAACAGCCTACGAGCAGTACTTC. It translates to CASSVVTAYEQYF. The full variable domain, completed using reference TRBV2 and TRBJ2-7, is EPEVTQTPSHQVTQMGQEVILRCVPISNHLYFYWYRQILGQKVEFLVSFYNNEISEKSEIFDDQFSVERPDGSNFTLKIRSTKLEDSAMYFCASSVVTAYEQYFGPGTRLTVT.

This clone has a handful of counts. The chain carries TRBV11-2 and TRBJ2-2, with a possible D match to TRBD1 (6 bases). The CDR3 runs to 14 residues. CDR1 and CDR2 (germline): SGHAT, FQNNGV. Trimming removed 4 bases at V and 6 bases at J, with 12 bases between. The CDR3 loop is CASSSSTGSGELFF. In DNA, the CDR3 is TGTGCCAGCAGCTCGAGCACAGGGTCCGGGGAGCTGTTTTTT.

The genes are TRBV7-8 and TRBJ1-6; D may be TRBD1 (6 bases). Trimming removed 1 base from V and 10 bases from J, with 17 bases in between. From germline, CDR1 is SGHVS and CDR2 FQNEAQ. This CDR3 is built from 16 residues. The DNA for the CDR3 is TGTGCCAGCAGCTTAGACGGGCAGGGGTTAGGGTCACCCCTCCACTTT. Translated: CASSLDGQGLGSPLHF.

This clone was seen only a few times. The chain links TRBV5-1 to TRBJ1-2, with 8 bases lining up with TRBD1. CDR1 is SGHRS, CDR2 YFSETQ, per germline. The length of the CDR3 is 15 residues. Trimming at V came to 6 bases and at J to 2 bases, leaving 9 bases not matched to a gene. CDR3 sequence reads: CASNSGDRKNYGYTF. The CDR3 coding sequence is TGCGCCAGCAACTCGGGGGACAGGAAGAACTATGGCTACACCTTC.

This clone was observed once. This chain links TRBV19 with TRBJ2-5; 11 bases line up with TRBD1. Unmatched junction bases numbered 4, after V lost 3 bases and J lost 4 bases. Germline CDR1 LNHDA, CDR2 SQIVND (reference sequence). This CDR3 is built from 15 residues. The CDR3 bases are TGTGCCAGTAGTATTCGGACAGGGGGCTTAGAGACCCAGTACTTC. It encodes CASSIRTGGLETQYF.

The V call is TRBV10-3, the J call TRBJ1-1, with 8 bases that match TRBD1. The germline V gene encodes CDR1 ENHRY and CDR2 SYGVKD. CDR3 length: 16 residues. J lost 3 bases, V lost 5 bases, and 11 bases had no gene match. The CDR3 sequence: CAISRGTGGFDTEAFF. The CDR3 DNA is TGTGCCATCAGTAGAGGGACAGGCGGATTCGACACTGAAGCTTTCTTT.

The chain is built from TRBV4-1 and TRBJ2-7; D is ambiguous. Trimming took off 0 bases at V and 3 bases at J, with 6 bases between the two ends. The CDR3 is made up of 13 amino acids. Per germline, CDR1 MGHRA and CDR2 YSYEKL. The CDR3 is CASSQDHNYEQYF. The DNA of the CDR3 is TGCGCCAGCAGCCAAGACCACAACTACGAGCAGTACTTC.

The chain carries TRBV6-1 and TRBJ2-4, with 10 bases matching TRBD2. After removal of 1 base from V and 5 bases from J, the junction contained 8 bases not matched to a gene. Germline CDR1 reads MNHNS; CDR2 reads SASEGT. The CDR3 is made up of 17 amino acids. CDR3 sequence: CASSEGERGGRENIQYF. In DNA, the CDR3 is TGTGCCAGCAGTGAAGGGGAGCGGGGGGGCCGGGAAAACATTCAGTACTTC.

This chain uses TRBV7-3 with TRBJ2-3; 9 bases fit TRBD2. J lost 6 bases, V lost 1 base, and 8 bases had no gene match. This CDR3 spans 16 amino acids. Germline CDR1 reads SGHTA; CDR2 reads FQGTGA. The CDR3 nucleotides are TGTGCCAGCAGCTTAAGAGCGGGGGGTTCATCTGATACGCAGTATTTT. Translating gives CASSLRAGGSSDTQYF.